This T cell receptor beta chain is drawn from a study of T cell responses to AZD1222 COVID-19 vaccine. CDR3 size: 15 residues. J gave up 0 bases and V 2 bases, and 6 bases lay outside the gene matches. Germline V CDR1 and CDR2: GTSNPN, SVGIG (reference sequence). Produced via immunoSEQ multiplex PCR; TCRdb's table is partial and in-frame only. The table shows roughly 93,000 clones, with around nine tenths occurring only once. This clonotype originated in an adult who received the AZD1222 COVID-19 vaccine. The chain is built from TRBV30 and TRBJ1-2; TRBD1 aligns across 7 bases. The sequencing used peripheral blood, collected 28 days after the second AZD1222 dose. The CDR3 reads CAWSLAGGANYGYTF. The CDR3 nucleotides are TGTGCCTGGAGTCTAGCAGGGGGAGCTAACTATGGCTACACCTTC.